Below, 5 T cell receptor beta chains from the same sample are listed, as sequenced in a study of human CD8 memory T cell subsets. TCR beta was sequenced from UMI-tagged 5' RACE libraries. TCRdb re-analyzed the 5' RACE reads; it lists each CDR3 protein once, without DNA. This sample's table has 9,500 to 12,000 distinct CDR3 sequences. Input material: CD8+ T cells from PBMCs. The source of these receptors is a human donor in good health.

The chain uses TRBV4-1 and TRBJ1-2; as DNA is missing, the TRBD1 call by TCRdb cannot be tested. The CDR3 has 17 amino acids. CDR1 is MGHRA, CDR2 YSYEKL, per germline. CDR3 sequence: CASSQERRGTFGYGYTF.

This sequence joins TRBV12-3 or TRBV12-4 and TRBJ2-7; the D gene TCRdb calls, TRBD1, cannot be checked with no DNA. The CDR3 spans 13 residues. This CDR3 reads CASSPGTGNEQYF.

The chain combines TRBV12-3 or TRBV12-4 with TRBJ2-2; the D gene TCRdb calls, TRBD1, cannot be checked with no DNA. This CDR3 region has 15 residues. The CDR3 loop is CASRSGQGSTGELFF.

The gene calls are TRBV30 and TRBJ2-7; TCRdb picks TRBD1, but there is no DNA to check that call. Per germline, CDR1 GTSNPN and CDR2 SVGIG (reference sequence). The CDR3 runs to 13 residues. The CDR3 loop reads CAWSWDTVYEQYF.

The V and J genes are TRBV4-1 and TRBJ1-1. This CDR3 has 15 amino acids. CDR1 and CDR2 (germline): MGHRA, YSYEKL. CDR3 in amino acids: CASSQESSWNTEAFF.